This T cell receptor beta chain derives from a study of cytomegalovirus exposure and HLA in healthy donors. Background on the study: A subsequent analysis reported that the 120 or so validation repertoires were produced on the same platform that had also been used for the roughly 670 first-cohort repertoires. General study points: Subsequent analysis found a tendency for first-cohort TCR clusters to co-occur within the 110 or so validation repertoires.

Between the trimmed V and J ends, which lost 3 bases and 1 base, there was a span of 15 bases. The CDR3 contains 16 residues. CDR1 and CDR2 from the germline V gene are KGHSH and LQKENI. The donors were part of the validation cohort, which consisted of more than 90 subjects and was separate from the first cohort of several hundred subjects. As to this clone: The antigen is not known.

Method: immunoSEQ multiplex PCR; TCRdb's copy keeps in-frame clones and lacks some. The table lists about 150,000 clones, 65% to 90% of them singletons. The chain employs TRBV18 and TRBJ2-5; D perhaps matches TRBD1 (5 bases). The TCR sequence derives from a man younger than 30 in good health and CMV-seropositive. The material sequenced was PBMCs. The CDR3 sequence: CASSPRPGWGQETQYF. CDR3 nucleotides: TGTGCCAGCTCACCCCGCCCAGGGTGGGGCCAAGAGACCCAGTACTTC.